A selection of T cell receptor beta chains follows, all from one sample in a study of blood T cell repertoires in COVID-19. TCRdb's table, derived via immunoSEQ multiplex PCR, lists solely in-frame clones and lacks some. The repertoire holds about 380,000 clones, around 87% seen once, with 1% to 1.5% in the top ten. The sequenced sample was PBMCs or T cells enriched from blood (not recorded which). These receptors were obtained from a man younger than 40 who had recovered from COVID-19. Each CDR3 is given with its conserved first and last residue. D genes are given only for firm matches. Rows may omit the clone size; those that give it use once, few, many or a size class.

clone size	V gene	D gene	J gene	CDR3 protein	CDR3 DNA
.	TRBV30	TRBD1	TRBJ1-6	CAWSAGTVNSPLHF	TGTGCCTGGAGTGCGGGGACAGTTAATTCACCCCTCCACTTT
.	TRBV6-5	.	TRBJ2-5	CAGSDLTLIGTQYF	TGTGCCGGGTCGGACTTGACTCTAATAGGGACCCAGTACTTC
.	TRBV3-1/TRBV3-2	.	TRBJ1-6	CASSQGEGLNSPLHF	TGTGCCAGCAGCCAAGGAGAGGGACTGAATTCACCCCTCCACTTT
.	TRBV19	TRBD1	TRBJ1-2	CASSPTGGYGYTF	TGTGCCAGTAGCCCGACAGGGGGGTATGGCTACACCTTC
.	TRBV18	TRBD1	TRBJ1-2	CASSYGQGNYGYTF	TGTGCCAGCTCATACGGACAGGGGAACTATGGCTACACCTTC
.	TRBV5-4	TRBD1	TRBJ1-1	CACRGQTGGETEAFF	TGTGCCTGTCGGGGCCAAACAGGGGGCGAGACTGAAGCTTTCTTT
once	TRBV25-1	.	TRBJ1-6	CASRPGQRSPLHF	TGTGCCTCCAGACCAGGGCAGCGTTCACCCCTCCACTTT
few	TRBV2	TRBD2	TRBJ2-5	CASNLAGMGKEETQYF	TGTGCCAGCAATCTAGCGGGGATGGGGAAAGAAGAGACCCAGTACTTC
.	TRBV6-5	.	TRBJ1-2	CASSLTPGGGYTF	TGTGCCAGCAGCCTCACCCCTGGGGGGGGCTACACCTTC
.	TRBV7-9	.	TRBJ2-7	CASSSPRSYEQYF	TGTGCCAGCAGCTCACCGAGGTCCTACGAGCAGTACTTC
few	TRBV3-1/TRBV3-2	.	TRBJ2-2	CASRRGPLGGELFF	TGTGCCAGCAGGCGGGGGCCCCTCGGCGGGGAGCTGTTTTTT
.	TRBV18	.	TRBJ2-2	CASSRRTGELFF	TGTGCCAGCTCTAGGAGGACCGGGGAGCTGTTTTTT
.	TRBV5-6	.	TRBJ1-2	CASSQGTIYGYTF	TGTGCCAGCAGCCAGGGGACGATTTATGGCTACACCTTC
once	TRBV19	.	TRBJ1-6	CASNESGVRKSPLHF	TGTGCCAGTAATGAGTCAGGGGTGCGGAAATCACCCCTCCACTTT
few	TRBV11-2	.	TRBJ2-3	CASSLIGSRDTQYF	TGTGCCAGCAGCTTAATAGGCTCTAGGGATACGCAGTATTTT
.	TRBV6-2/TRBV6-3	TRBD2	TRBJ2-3	CASSGSTSGASTDTQYF	TGTGCCAGCAGTGGATCGACTAGCGGGGCAAGCACAGATACGCAGTATTTT
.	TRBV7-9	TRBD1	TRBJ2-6	CASSGGQGFFPGANVLTF	TGTGCCAGCAGCGGGGGACAGGGTTTCTTTCCGGGGGCCAACGTCCTGACTTTC
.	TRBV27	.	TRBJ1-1	CASSFGRLNTEAFF	TGTGCCAGCAGTTTCGGCAGGCTGAACACTGAAGCTTTCTTT
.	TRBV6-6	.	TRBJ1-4	CASRDGSGEKLFF	TGTGCCAGCAGGGATGGGAGCGGTGAAAAACTGTTTTTT
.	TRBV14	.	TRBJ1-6	CASSQLGGNSPLHF	TGTGCCAGCAGCCAGCTAGGGGGTAATTCACCCCTCCACTTT
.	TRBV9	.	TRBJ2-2	CASSVAGNTGELFF	TGTGCCAGCAGCGTAGCGGGAAACACCGGGGAGCTGTTTTTT
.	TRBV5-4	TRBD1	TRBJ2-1	CASSFLTGQENEQFF	TGTGCCAGCAGCTTTTTGACAGGGCAGGAGAATGAGCAGTTCTTC
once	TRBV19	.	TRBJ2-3	CASSVGGRGTDTQYF	TGTGCCAGTAGTGTTGGCGGGCGCGGCACAGATACGCAGTATTTT
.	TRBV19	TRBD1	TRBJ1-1	CASSMTGDRAEAFF	TGTGCCAGTAGTATGACAGGGGATAGGGCTGAAGCTTTCTTT
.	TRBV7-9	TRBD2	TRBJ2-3	CASNIGLAGGRRTDTQYF	TGTGCCAGCAACATCGGGCTAGCGGGGGGGCGGAGGACAGATACGCAGTATTTT
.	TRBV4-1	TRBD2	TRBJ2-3	CASRNPLAGGSTDTQYF	TGCGCCAGCAGAAATCCTCTAGCGGGGGGGAGCACAGATACGCAGTATTTT
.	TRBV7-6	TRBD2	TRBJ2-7	CASSFKDGGGADEQYF	TGTGCCAGCAGCTTTAAGGACGGCGGGGGGGCTGACGAGCAGTACTTC
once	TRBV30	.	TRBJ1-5	CAWSEGLSNQPQHF	TGTGCCTGGAGTGAGGGGTTAAGCAATCAGCCCCAGCATTTT
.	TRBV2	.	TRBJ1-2	CASSPGDYGYTF	TGTGCCAGCTCTCCCGGGGACTATGGCTACACCTTC